These 16 T cell receptor beta chains were all obtained from the same sample, sequenced in a study of cytomegalovirus exposure and HLA in healthy donors. 60 Vbeta and 13 Jbeta primers were used in PCR. Data came from immunoSEQ multiplex PCR; TCRdb stores just in-frame clones and leaves some out. Found here are 93,000 or so clones, 84% of them singletons; the top ten hold roughly 5.5%. The sample was PBMCs. These receptors all come from a woman in her late teens or twenties in good health and CMV-seropositive.

The chain combines TRBV7-2 with TRBJ2-2; D perhaps matches TRBD2 (5 bases). V was clipped by 7 bases and J by 4 bases, with 13 bases between them. Looked up from germline, CDR1 is SGHTA and CDR2 is FQGNSA. This CDR3 spans 14 amino acids. In DNA form, the CDR3 reads TGTGCCAGCATCATCTGGAGGTCCACCGGGGAGCTGTTTTTT. Translated, it gives CASIIWRSTGELFF.

This rearrangement joins TRBV14 to TRBJ2-5; a weak D match, TRBD2 (6 bases). The CDR3 is 15 amino acids. V lost 0 bases and J 4 bases, leaving 12 bases between the germline ends. CDR1 and CDR2 from the germline V gene are SGHDN and FVKESK. The CDR3 sequence is CASSQEEGTGETQYF. The DNA of the CDR3 is TGTGCCAGCAGCCAAGAGGAGGGTACGGGAGAGACCCAGTACTTC.

The chain joins TRBV28 to TRBJ1-3, with D perhaps TRBD1 (5 bases). The V gene's germline CDR1 is MDHEN and CDR2 SYDVKM. With 5 bases removed from V and 0 bases from J, the gap between germline ends came to 17 bases. The CDR3 runs to 17 residues. Here the CDR3 DNA reads TGTGCCAGCAGTCCTCCCCGGGGGTTGGTCTCTGGAAACACCATATATTTT. Its translation is CASSPPRGLVSGNTIYF.

The CDR3 is CASRPTGTPAYEQYF. CDR3 in DNA: TGTGCCAGCCGCCCGACCGGGACACCAGCCTACGAGCAGTACTTC. This chain links TRBV6-1 with TRBJ2-7; D possibly corresponds to TRBD1 (6 bases). Germline CDR1 is MNHNS and CDR2 is SASEGT. V shed 8 bases and J shed 2 bases, with 19 bases lying between them. The CDR3 is made up of 15 amino acids.

The chain recombines TRBV7-9 with TRBJ1-1, with no clear D. The V gene lost 3 bases and the J gene lost 1 base, with 6 bases spanning the gap. There are 13 residues in the CDR3. Germline CDR1 SEHNR, CDR2 FQNEAQ (reference sequence). As DNA, the CDR3 is TGTGCCAGCAGCTTTTCAGGGAACACTGAAGCTTTCTTT. It is translated as CASSFSGNTEAFF.

J is TRBJ2-7 and V is TRBV30, with a weak D call TRBD1 (6 bases). CDR1 is GTSNPN and CDR2 is SVGIG in the germline V gene (reference sequence). V lost 7 bases and J lost 0, with 10 bases in between. The CDR3 extends over 12 amino acids. CDR3 loop: CASTGASYEQYF. CDR3 coding DNA: TGTGCCTCGACAGGTGCCTCCTACGAGCAGTACTTC. Based on the CDR3 plus reference TRBV30 and TRBJ2-7, the full variable domain is SQTIHQWPATLVQPVGSPLSLECTVEGTSNPNLYWYRQAAGRGLQLLFYSVGIGQISSEVPQNLSASRPQDRQFILSSKKLLLSDSGFYLCASTGASYEQYFGPGTRLTVT.

The rearrangement uses TRBV15 and TRBJ2-1; 7 bases map to TRBD1. Germline V gene data show CDR1 as LNHNV and CDR2 as YYDKDF (reference sequence). Germline trimming cut 4 bases from V and 7 bases from J; bases unmatched to any gene: 4. The CDR3 is 13 amino acids. The CDR3 nucleotides are TGTGCCACCAGCAATACACAGGGGAATGAGCAGTTCTTC. Its translation: CATSNTQGNEQFF.

This chain links TRBV5-1 with TRBJ2-6; 12 bases are shared with TRBD1. This CDR3 is 19 amino acids long. V was clipped by 4 bases and J by 1 base; unmatched bases: 9. Looked up from germline, CDR1 is SGHRS and CDR2 is YFSETQ. CDR3 residues: CASSPEGQGARSGANVLTF. In DNA form, the CDR3 reads TGCGCCAGCAGCCCGGAGGGACAGGGGGCACGTTCTGGGGCCAACGTCCTGACTTTC.

CDR3 bases: TGTGCCAGCAGCCCCATAGCGGGAGTGGCAGATACGCAGTATTTT. This encodes CASSPIAGVADTQYF. The J gene is TRBJ2-3, the V gene TRBV7-9, with 9 nucleotides matching TRBD2. V shed 5 bases, J shed 4 bases, and the junction held 7 bases outside the gene matches. Germline lookup yields CDR1 SEHNR and CDR2 FQNEAQ (reference sequence). CDR3 length: 15 residues.

This clone was counted once. This chain links TRBV28 with TRBJ1-5; 7 bases line up with TRBD1. Per germline, CDR1 MDHEN and CDR2 SYDVKM. The CDR3 is 17 residues long. V lost 8 bases and J lost 1; bases outside the gene matches: 14. The CDR3 reads CASRDTGTARSNQPQHF. The CDR3 nucleotides are TGTGCCAGCCGAGATACCGGGACAGCGAGGAGCAATCAGCCCCAGCATTTT.

This sequence joins TRBV5-6 and TRBJ2-7; D may be TRBD1 (5 bases). CDR3 length: 12 residues. Germline assignment: CDR1 SGHDT and CDR2 YYEEEE. V dropped 10 bases and J dropped 3 bases, with 14 bases sitting between them. CDR3 sequence reads: CASKGQGYEQYF. CDR3 bases: TGTGCCTCTAAGGGGCAGGGCTACGAGCAGTACTTC.

The chain carries TRBV7-9 and TRBJ2-7, with a tentative D call TRBD1 (5 bases). Deletions cut 4 bases from V and 0 bases from J, with 22 bases between. The CDR3 has 18 residues. Germline lookup yields CDR1 SEHNR and CDR2 FQNEAQ (reference sequence). The CDR3 sequence: CASSSDSQPILSSYEQYF. The CDR3 DNA reads as TGTGCCAGCAGCTCCGACAGCCAGCCAATTCTAAGCTCCTACGAGCAGTACTTC.

For the CDR3, the DNA is TGTGCCAGTAGCACCGGGACAGGCTCCCTGGAACTGTTTTTT. It is translated as CASSTGTGSLELFF. The chain has TRBV19 and TRBJ1-4, with TRBD1 matching 8 bases. This CDR3 spans 14 amino acids. J was trimmed by 12 bases and V by 6 bases; bases with no gene match: 12. Germline lookup yields CDR1 LNHDA and CDR2 SQIVND (reference sequence).

CDR3 amino acids: CASSYGRGLFF. The CDR3 DNA reads TGTGCCAGCAGTTACGGGAGGGGACTGTTTTTT. The V and J genes are TRBV6-5 and TRBJ1-4; perhaps TRBD1 as D (5 bases). The CDR3 has 11 amino acids. The germline V gene encodes CDR1 MNHEY and CDR2 SVGAGI. V shed 2 bases and J shed 13 bases, with 8 bases lying between them.

This chain uses TRBV27 with TRBJ2-1; 9 positions match TRBD1. CDR1 and CDR2 (germline): MNHEY, SMNVEV (reference sequence). The CDR3 length is 15 residues. Losses at the gene ends were 5 bases for V and 3 bases for J; bases not matched to a gene: 5. CDR3 loop: CASSKQGAVYNEQFF. DNA for the CDR3: TGTGCCAGCAGTAAACAGGGGGCCGTCTACAATGAGCAGTTCTTC.

This chain links TRBV7-3 with TRBJ2-5; weak D call: TRBD2 (6 bases). The CDR3 totals 13 residues. The V gene's germline CDR1 is SGHTA and CDR2 FQGTGA. V lost 2 bases and J lost 5, with 9 bases in between. The CDR3 loop reads CASSLGLAETQYF. CDR3 DNA: TGTGCCAGCAGCTTAGGGCTAGCGGAGACCCAGTACTTC.